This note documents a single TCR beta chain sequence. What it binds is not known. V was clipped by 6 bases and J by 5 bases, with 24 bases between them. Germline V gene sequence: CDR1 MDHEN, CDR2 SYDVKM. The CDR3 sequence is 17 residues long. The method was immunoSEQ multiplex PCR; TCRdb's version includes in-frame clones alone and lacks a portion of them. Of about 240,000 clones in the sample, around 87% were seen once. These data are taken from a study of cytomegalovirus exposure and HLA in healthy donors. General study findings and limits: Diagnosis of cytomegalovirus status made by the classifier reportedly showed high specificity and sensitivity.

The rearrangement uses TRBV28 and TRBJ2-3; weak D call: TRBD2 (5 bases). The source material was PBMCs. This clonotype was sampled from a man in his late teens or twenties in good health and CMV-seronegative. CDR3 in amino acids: CASSIIQHQFRGDTQYF. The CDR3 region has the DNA TGTGCCAGCAGCATTATTCAGCACCAATTTCGGGGAGATACGCAGTATTTT.